This TCR beta chain is from a study of tumor-infiltrating lymphocytes in primary liver carcinoma. About the study: Read depth, roughly 3.5 to 7.13 million productive TCRbeta reads, did not differ significantly between tissues.

For each extraction, RNA and DNA were obtained together from about 20-30 mg of unsorted bulk tissue. Comment on this clonotype: One junction end disagrees with the germline gene, perhaps due to a read error.

Total RNA amounting to 500 ng was the source from which TCR beta cDNA was made with a constant-region primer. Investigators got TCR beta libraries out of three nested multiplex PCR rounds, done with slightly modified ARM-PCR. In the first two PCR rounds, TRBV1-TRBV30 forward primers were paired with a C-beta reverse primer, and each round lasted approximately 9 cycles. TCRdb used MiXCR to reprocess the multiplex PCR reads, holding one entry per CDR3 protein. The profile shows under 200,000 distinct CDR3 sequences, roughly 80% of them singletons. The CDR3 spans 14 residues. CDR1 and CDR2 from the germline V gene are MNHNY and SVGAGI (reference sequence).

The sample comprised tumor tissue from primary liver carcinoma. This chain uses TRBV6-6 with TRBJ2-3; 9 nucleotides align to TRBD1. The receptor was isolated from a man between 40 and 49 years old with primary liver carcinoma and hepatitis B virus infection. The CDR3 nucleotides read TGTGTCAGCAGTCTACAGGGGGCAACTGATACGCAGTATTTT. Translation: CVSSLQGATDTQYF.